These 25 T cell receptor beta chains were sequenced from one sample in a study of OX40 agonist ivuxolimab in advanced cancers. The data were produced by immunoSEQ multiplex PCR, yet TCRdb's version contains in-frame clones alone and is incomplete. The sample shows 70,000 to 95,000 clones, 90% to 95% of them seen only once. This sample comprised CD4+ or CD8+ T cells sorted from blood, obtained in a trial of the OX40 agonist ivuxolimab. The source of these receptors is an adult with an advanced solid tumor such as melanoma, head and neck, liver or kidney cancer.

The CDR3 DNA is TGTGCCAGCAGCTTAGGACAGGGGGCTAACGTTGGCTACACCTTC. Its translation: CASSLGQGANVGYTF. The V and J genes are TRBV7-9 and TRBJ1-2; 10 bases match TRBD1. The germline V gene has CDR1 SEHNR and CDR2 FQNEAQ (reference sequence). This CDR3 spans 15 amino acids. With 1 base clipped from V and 7 bases from J, the junction kept 6 bases outside the gene matches.

Only one count was recorded for this clone. The chain couples TRBV15 to TRBJ1-5, with D possibly TRBD1 on 6 matching bases. Germline-derived CDR1 and CDR2 are LNHNV and YYDKDF (reference sequence). The ends were cut back, 5 bases at V and 7 bases at J, with 18 bases in the middle. The CDR3 extends over 15 amino acids. CDR3 DNA: TGTGCCACCAGCCCAGAGGGCAGGGGCGCCCAGCCCCAGCATTTT. Encoded protein: CATSPEGRGAQPQHF.

The rearrangement links TRBV5-1 to TRBJ1-1; perhaps TRBD1 as D (6 bases). CDR3 size: 13 residues. V shed 0 bases and J shed 5 bases, with 8 bases lying between them. Germline loops: CDR1 SGHRS, CDR2 YFSETQ. CDR3 in amino acids: CASSLAGVTEAFF. In nucleotides, the CDR3 is TGCGCCAGCAGCTTGGCAGGGGTTACTGAAGCTTTCTTT.

The V call is TRBV2, the J call TRBJ2-1; D tentatively fits TRBD1 or TRBD2 (5 bases each). Trimming removed 5 bases at V and 8 bases at J, with 13 bases between. This CDR3 is 13 amino acids long. Germline loops: CDR1 SNHLY, CDR2 FYNNEI. The CDR3 DNA follows: TGTGCCAGCAGTTCCCCGGGGCCTTATGAGCAGTTCTTC. The encoded protein is CASSSPGPYEQFF. Full variable domain (missing parts from reference TRBV2 and TRBJ2-1): EPEVTQTPSHQVTQMGQEVILRCVPISNHLYFYWYRQILGQKVEFLVSFYNNEISEKSEIFDDQFSVERPDGSNFTLKIRSTKLEDSAMYFCASSSPGPYEQFFGPGTRLTVL.

The chain has TRBV10-3 and TRBJ2-7; the match to TRBD1 covers 8 bases. The CDR3 is made up of 14 amino acids. Germline-derived CDR1 and CDR2 are ENHRY and SYGVKD. V shed 6 bases, J shed 3 bases, and the junction held 7 bases outside the gene matches. The CDR3 bases are TGTGCCATCAGCGAAGCCGGGACAGGCTACGAGCAGTACTTC. This sequence encodes CAISEAGTGYEQYF.

The V and J genes are TRBV5-3 and TRBJ1-5; D gene unclear. TRBV5-3 falls under the ORF class, with uncertain function. The CDR3 extends over 16 amino acids. The ends were cut back, 1 base at V and 9 bases at J, with 20 bases in the middle. CDR3 sequence: CARSLRVGLEKRPQHF. CDR3 DNA: TGTGCCAGAAGCTTGCGGGTTGGCCTCGAGAAGCGGCCCCAGCATTTT.

The chain combines TRBV19 with TRBJ2-1; possibly TRBD2 for D (5 bases). Germline V gene sequence: CDR1 LNHDA, CDR2 SQIVND (reference sequence). Between the trimmed V and J ends, which lost 5 bases and 0 bases, there was a span of 20 bases. The CDR3 totals 18 residues. Written as DNA, the CDR3 is TGTGCCAGTAGTTTTCCCGCCGAGGCTGGGAGCTCCTACAATGAGCAGTTCTTC. Its protein is CASSFPAEAGSSYNEQFF.

V usage is TRBV5-1 and J usage is TRBJ2-5; 9 bases are a match to TRBD1. Germline loops: CDR1 SGHRS, CDR2 YFSETQ. V shed 1 base and J 5 bases; nucleotides not matched to a gene: 6. The CDR3 length is 15 residues. CDR3 DNA sequence: TGCGCCAGCAGCTTGTTGGGACAGGGACCCGAGACCCAGTACTTC. Protein: CASSLLGQGPETQYF.

The gene calls are TRBV19 and TRBJ2-1, with TRBD2 matching 7 bases. In germline, CDR1 is LNHDA, CDR2 SQIVND (reference sequence). Trimming removed 0 bases from V and 0 bases from J; junction bases left unmatched: 5. This CDR3 region has 17 residues. As DNA, the CDR3 is TGTGCCAGTAGTATAGATAACGGGGGGAGCTCCTACAATGAGCAGTTCTTC. It translates to CASSIDNGGSSYNEQFF.

The chain employs TRBV13 and TRBJ2-2, with 7 bases lining up with TRBD1. The CDR3 spans 16 residues. Trimming at V came to 3 bases and at J to 0 bases, leaving 4 bases not matched to a gene. Germline CDR1 PRHDT, CDR2 FYEKMQ (reference sequence). CDR3 DNA sequence: TGTGCCAGCAGCTTCCCGACAGGGACGAACACCGGGGAGCTGTTTTTT. Its translation is CASSFPTGTNTGELFF. Drawing the rest from reference TRBV13 and TRBJ2-2, the complete variable domain is AAGVIQSPRHLIKEKRETATLKCYPIPRHDTVYWYQQGPGQDPQFLISFYEKMQSDKGSIPDRFSAQQFSDYHSELNMSSLELGDSALYFCASSFPTGTNTGELFFGEGSRLTVL.

The chain has TRBV27 and TRBJ2-7; TRBD1 matches 9 bases. Trimming cost V 4 bases and J 3 bases; bases outside gene matches: 4. Looked up from germline, CDR1 is MNHEY and CDR2 is SMNVEV (reference sequence). The CDR3 sequence is 14 residues long. As DNA, the CDR3 is TGTGCCAGCAGTTCCTGGACAGGGGACTACGAGCAGTACTTC. As protein: CASSSWTGDYEQYF.

The chain combines TRBV30 with TRBJ2-1; D may be TRBD1 or TRBD2 (5 bases each). CDR3 length: 13 amino acids. CDR1 is GTSNPN, CDR2 SVGIG, per germline (reference sequence). Trimming cost V 2 bases and J 7 bases, with 12 bases left between them. CDR3 nucleotide sequence: TGTGCCTGGAGTTGGGACGGGCCAAATGAGCAGTTCTTC. Its translation: CAWSWDGPNEQFF.

In its sample, this clone was seen a few times. The chain joins TRBV5-4 to TRBJ1-2; maybe TRBD1 (5 bases). The CDR3 covers 15 residues. Deletions cut 0 bases from V and 2 bases from J, with 11 bases between. Germline assignment: CDR1 SGHNT and CDR2 YYREEE (reference sequence). The CDR3 spells CASSLGQGLNYGYTF. The CDR3 DNA reads TGTGCCAGCAGCTTGGGGCAGGGCCTCAACTATGGCTACACCTTC. The whole variable domain, filled in from reference TRBV5-4 and TRBJ1-2, reads ETGVTQSPTHLIKTRGQQVTLRCSSQSGHNTVSWYQQALGQGPQFIFQYYREEENGRGNFPPRFSGLQFPNYSSELNVNALELDDSALYLCASSLGQGLNYGYTFGSGTRLTVV.

The chain has TRBV2 and TRBJ2-3, with 8 bases that match TRBD2. Germline V lookup: CDR1 SNHLY, CDR2 FYNNEI. CDR3 length: 16 amino acids. The J segment lost 6 bases and the V segment lost 6 bases, leaving 14 bases of the junction unmatched. CDR3 nucleotide sequence: TGTGCCAGCAGGGGGCCTTGGGGACTAGTAGCCGATACGCAGTATTTT. This codes for CASRGPWGLVADTQYF. Variable domain in full (rest from reference TRBV2 and TRBJ2-3): EPEVTQTPSHQVTQMGQEVILRCVPISNHLYFYWYRQILGQKVEFLVSFYNNEISEKSEIFDDQFSVERPDGSNFTLKIRSTKLEDSAMYFCASRGPWGLVADTQYFGPGTRLTVL.

V and J are TRBV27 and TRBJ1-4; TRBD1 might be the D (5 bases). Germline CDR1 MNHEY, CDR2 SMNVEV (reference sequence). There are 14 residues in the CDR3. The V gene lost 5 bases and the J gene lost 3 bases, with 10 bases spanning the gap. The CDR3 DNA follows: TGTGCCAGCAGTCAGAGAGGGGCTAATGAAAAACTGTTTTTT. It codes for CASSQRGANEKLFF.

The rearrangement links TRBV6-6 to TRBJ2-5, with 10 bases matching TRBD1. CDR1 is MNHNY, CDR2 SVGAGI, per germline (reference sequence). The CDR3 totals 16 residues. V dropped 6 bases and J dropped 5; count of bases not matched to a gene: 12. Here the CDR3 DNA reads TGTGCCAGCAGCTTGACGACAGGGGGCGCCGGGGAGACCCAGTACTTC. Its translation: CASSLTTGGAGETQYF.

This chain joins TRBV6-5 and TRBJ2-2; TRBD2 aligns across 10 bases. CDR1 MNHEY and CDR2 SVGAGI come from the germline V gene. V trimming: 3 bases; J trimming: 4 bases; junction bases outside the gene matches: 5. This CDR3 is built from 16 residues. As DNA, the CDR3 is TGTGCCAGCAGTTATTCGAGCGGGAGGGGCACCGGGGAGCTGTTTTTT. Translated: CASSYSSGRGTGELFF.

This clone has a single count. In DNA, the CDR3 is TGTGCCACCAGAAACAATGAGCAGTTCTTC. Encoded protein: CATRNNEQFF. The chain joins TRBV6-5 to TRBJ2-1; D call uncertain. Trimming took 10 bases from V and 5 from J, leaving 6 bases between them. Germline lookup yields CDR1 MNHEY and CDR2 SVGAGI. This CDR3 spans 10 amino acids.

This chain connects TRBV15 to TRBJ2-7; possibly TRBD1 for D (6 bases). The CDR3 length is 14 residues. Trimming took 5 bases from V and 2 from J, leaving 13 bases between them. Germline CDR1 LNHNV, CDR2 YYDKDF (reference sequence). In DNA form, the CDR3 reads TGTGCCACCAGCGGGACACCGGCCCCCTACGAGCAGTACTTC. This encodes CATSGTPAPYEQYF.

The chain carries TRBV13 and TRBJ2-7; the match to TRBD2 covers 9 bases. Germline assignment: CDR1 PRHDT and CDR2 FYEKMQ (reference sequence). This CDR3 has 15 amino acids. With V trimmed by 3 bases and J by 1 base, 4 bases remained unmatched. The DNA of the CDR3 is TGTGCCAGCAGCTTCCCTGCGGGAGGGTCCTACGAGCAGTACTTC. This sequence encodes CASSFPAGGSYEQYF.

The rearrangement links TRBV7-6 to TRBJ2-7; D might be TRBD1 (6 bases). CDR3 length equals 16 residues. V lost 5 bases to trimming and J lost 2 bases, with 19 bases between them. Germline loops: CDR1 SGHVS, CDR2 FNYEAQ. The CDR3 protein is CASSPAQGPHPYEQYF. The CDR3 nucleotides read TGTGCCAGCAGCCCGGCGCAGGGGCCCCACCCCTACGAGCAGTACTTC.

The gene calls are TRBV4-3 and TRBJ1-5; no clear D gene. CDR1 and CDR2 from the germline V gene are LGHNA and YSLEER. The CDR3 runs to 13 residues. V lost 3 bases to trimming and J lost 8 bases, with 11 bases between them. The CDR3 DNA is TGCGCCAGCAGCCAGACGATAGACGAGCCCCAGCATTTT. This codes for CASSQTIDEPQHF.

The V call is TRBV9, the J call TRBJ2-1; 8 bases are shared with TRBD2. The CDR3 runs 14 residues. The ends lost 3 bases at V and 7 bases at J; junction bases unmatched: 6. Germline CDR1 reads SGDLS; CDR2 reads YYNGEE. The CDR3 DNA is TGTGCCAGCAGCGAGACTAGCGCGGGTAATGAGCAGTTCTTC. Protein sequence: CASSETSAGNEQFF.

V is TRBV5-1 and J is TRBJ2-5, with no clear D. This CDR3 comprises 14 residues. Germline CDR1 is SGHRS and CDR2 is YFSETQ. With 0 bases removed from V and 1 base from J, the gap between germline ends came to 7 bases. The CDR3 sequence is CASSLETRQETQYF. DNA of the CDR3: TGCGCCAGCAGCTTGGAGACACGCCAAGAGACCCAGTACTTC. The full variable domain, completed using reference TRBV5-1 and TRBJ2-5, is KAGVTQTPRYLIKTRGQQVTLSCSPISGHRSVSWYQQTPGQGLQFLFEYFSETQRNKGNFPGRFSGRQFSNSRSEMNVSTLELGDSALYLCASSLETRQETQYFGPGTRLLVL.

The chain uses TRBV7-9 and TRBJ2-1; a possible D gene is TRBD2 (6 bases). V was trimmed by 2 bases and J by 9 bases, leaving 8 bases between them. Germline CDR1 SEHNR, CDR2 FQNEAQ (reference sequence). The CDR3 is made up of 12 amino acids. Written as DNA, the CDR3 is TGTGCCAGCAGCTTACAAGCGGGTGAGCAGTTCTTC. It encodes CASSLQAGEQFF.